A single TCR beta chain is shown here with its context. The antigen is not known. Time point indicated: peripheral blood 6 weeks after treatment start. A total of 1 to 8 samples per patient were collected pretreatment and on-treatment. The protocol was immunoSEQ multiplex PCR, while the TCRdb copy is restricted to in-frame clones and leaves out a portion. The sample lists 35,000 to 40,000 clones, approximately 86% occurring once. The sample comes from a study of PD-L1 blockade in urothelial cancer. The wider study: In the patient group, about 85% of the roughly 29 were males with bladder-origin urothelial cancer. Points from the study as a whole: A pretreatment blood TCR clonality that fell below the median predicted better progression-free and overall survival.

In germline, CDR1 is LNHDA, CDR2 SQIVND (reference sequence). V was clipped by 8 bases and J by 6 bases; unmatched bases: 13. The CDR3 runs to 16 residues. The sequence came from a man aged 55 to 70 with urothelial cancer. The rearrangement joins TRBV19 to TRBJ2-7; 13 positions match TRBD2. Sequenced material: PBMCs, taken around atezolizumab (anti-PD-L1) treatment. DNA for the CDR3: TGTGCCAGTGGTAAACCCGGACTAGCGGGAGACGGCGAGCAGTACTTC. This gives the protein CASGKPGLAGDGEQYF.